The 28 T cell receptor beta chains reported below all come from one sample, sequenced in a study of T cells in Graves' hyperthyroidism and ophthalmopathy. RNA transcripts gave rise to amplified TCR beta CDR3 regions. RT-PCR in the first round (using the HTBI primer set) targeted the TCR CDR3. TCRdb re-derived calls from the multiplex PCR reads in MiXCR, one entry per CDR3 protein. The table includes approximately 380,000 distinct CDR3 sequences, under 20% detected once. The sequencing input was blood. These receptors were obtained from a man aged 18 to 30 with Graves' ophthalmopathy.

Notes on this clonotype: A much larger clone sits a single nucleotide away, making a read error possible. V and J are TRBV12-3 or TRBV12-4 and TRBJ2-3, with D perhaps TRBD1 or TRBD2 (5 bases each). This CDR3 comprises 12 residues. Trimming took 7 bases from V and 10 from J, leaving 15 bases between them. The CDR3 reads CASITGPSAQYF. DNA of the CDR3: TGTGCCAGCATCACGGGACCTTCTGCGCAGTATTTT.

The J gene is TRBJ2-7, the V gene TRBV20-1, with TRBD2 matching over 7 bases. V was pared by 2 bases and J by 6 bases, with 10 bases of the junction left unmatched. The length of the CDR3 is 14 residues. Germline V gene data show CDR1 as DFQATT and CDR2 as SNEGSKA (reference sequence). The CDR3 nucleotides are TGCAGTGCTAGACACCCCGGGGGGTGGTCCGAGCAGTACTTC. Translating gives CSARHPGGWSEQYF.

This clonotype was seen a handful of times. The J gene is TRBJ1-6, the V gene TRBV5-1; 8 bases are a match to TRBD1. CDR3 length equals 15 residues. J lost 10 bases, V lost 0 bases, and 6 bases had no gene match. Germline values: CDR1 SGHRS, CDR2 YFSETQ. The CDR3 nucleotides are TGCGCCAGCAGCTTGGGGCAGGGGGCACAGTCACCCCTCCACTTT. Protein product: CASSLGQGAQSPLHF. Supplemented by reference TRBV5-1 and TRBJ1-6, the full variable domain reads KAGVTQTPRYLIKTRGQQVTLSCSPISGHRSVSWYQQTPGQGLQFLFEYFSETQRNKGNFPGRFSGRQFSNSRSEMNVSTLELGDSALYLCASSLGQGAQSPLHFGNGTRLTVT.

This chain connects TRBV3-1 to TRBJ1-2, with TRBD1 matching over 8 bases. Germline CDR1 LGHDT, CDR2 YNNKEL (reference sequence). The trim removed 3 bases at V and 5 bases at J, leaving 2 bases unmatched. The CDR3 consists of 13 residues. The CDR3 is CASSHRTGYGYTF. DNA of the CDR3: TGTGCCAGCAGCCACCGGACAGGGTATGGCTACACCTTC.

This clonotype was seen more than once but under ten times. The chain recombines TRBV24-1 with TRBJ2-6; D possibly corresponds to TRBD1 (5 bases). Germline lookup yields CDR1 KGHDR and CDR2 SFDVKD. The CDR3 has 16 amino acids. V was shortened by 6 bases and J by 0 bases, with 11 bases between the two germline ends. DNA for the CDR3: TGTGCCACCAGTTCAGACAGCACCTCTGGGGCCAACGTCCTGACTTTC. Its protein is CATSSDSTSGANVLTF.

The chain employs TRBV19 and TRBJ2-7; 10 bases are shared with TRBD1. Germline lookup yields CDR1 LNHDA and CDR2 SQIVND (reference sequence). Trimming removed 5 bases from V and 4 bases from J; junction bases left unmatched: 5. This CDR3 is 14 amino acids long. The CDR3 reads CASSGRTGGYEQYF. Written as DNA, the CDR3 is TGTGCCAGTAGTGGGCGGACAGGGGGTTACGAGCAGTACTTC.

This clonotype was recorded at least ten times. This sequence joins TRBV12-3 or TRBV12-4 and TRBJ2-3; 14 nucleotides match TRBD2. The CDR3 has 15 amino acids. Germline trimming cut 1 base from V and 6 bases from J; bases unmatched to any gene: 0. The CDR3 sequence: CASSLGTSGGDTQYF. CDR3 nucleotides: TGTGCCAGCAGTTTAGGGACTAGCGGGGGGGATACGCAGTATTTT.

The sample holds many counts of this clonotype. This CDR3 is CASSTPWDSNTDTQYF. The CDR3 nucleotides read TGTGCCAGCAGCACACCTTGGGACAGCAACACAGATACGCAGTATTTT. This chain joins TRBV12-3 or TRBV12-4 and TRBJ2-3; TRBD1 aligns across 7 bases. This CDR3 has 16 residues. Trimming at V came to 6 bases and at J to 2 bases, leaving 11 bases not matched to a gene.

V and J are TRBV3-1 and TRBJ1-6, with D hard to call. There are 15 residues in the CDR3. Germline V gives CDR1 LGHDT, CDR2 YNNKEL (reference sequence). V shed 8 bases and J shed 6 bases, with 17 bases lying between them. The DNA of the CDR3 is TGTGCCAGCTGCAACACGGGCATGCCTAATTCACCCCTCCACTTT. Translating gives CASCNTGMPNSPLHF.

Ten or more counts support this clonotype. This rearrangement joins TRBV20-1 to TRBJ2-7, with D tentatively TRBD1 (5 bases). This CDR3 region has 14 residues. Trimming removed 4 bases from V and 2 bases from J, with 15 bases in between. Germline V gene data show CDR1 as DFQATT and CDR2 as SNEGSKA (reference sequence). CDR3 in DNA: TGCAGTGCTACGATAGAAGGGGTCGCCTACGAGCAGTACTTC. As protein: CSATIEGVAYEQYF.

This clonotype was recorded at least ten times. The chain recombines TRBV9 with TRBJ1-1, with 9 nucleotides matching TRBD1. Per germline, CDR1 SGDLS and CDR2 YYNGEE. The CDR3 runs 15 residues. V lost 4 bases and J lost 3; bases outside the gene matches: 7. CDR3 amino acids: CASSRIRTGDTEAFF. The CDR3 DNA is TGTGCCAGCAGCCGAATTAGGACAGGGGACACTGAAGCTTTCTTT.

The chain links TRBV5-1 to TRBJ2-7; D remains ambiguous. This CDR3 spans 13 amino acids. Deletions cut 7 bases from V and 3 bases from J, with 14 bases between. CDR1 is SGHRS and CDR2 is YFSETQ in the germline V gene. The CDR3 reads CASSQDNFYEQYF. Here the CDR3 DNA reads TGCGCCAGCTCTCAAGATAATTTCTACGAGCAGTACTTC.

This clonotype was counted many times. V and J are TRBV24-1 and TRBJ1-1; a weak D match, TRBD1 (5 bases). Germline assignment: CDR1 KGHDR and CDR2 SFDVKD. The V end was cut by 7 bases, the J end by 7 bases, with 15 bases between. The CDR3 has 13 residues. In DNA, the CDR3 is TGTGCCACCAGGGGTACCGGACACTTTGAAGCTTTCTTT. Encoded protein: CATRGTGHFEAFF.

This clonotype has more than one count but fewer than ten. The genes are TRBV30 and TRBJ2-1; tentatively, D is TRBD1 or TRBD2 (5 bases each). The germline V gene encodes CDR1 GTSNPN and CDR2 SVGIG (reference sequence). The CDR3 has 15 amino acids. V was clipped by 4 bases and J by 1 base, with 14 bases between them. CDR3 nucleotide sequence: TGTGCCTGGAACAATCCGGGACGGTCCTACAATGAGCAGTTCTTC. Amino acid sequence: CAWNNPGRSYNEQFF.

V and J are TRBV7-6 and TRBJ2-2; 7 bases agree with TRBD2. CDR3 length: 16 amino acids. The J segment lost 6 bases and the V segment lost 1 base, leaving 8 bases of the junction unmatched. Germline-derived CDR1 and CDR2 are SGHVS and FNYEAQ. CDR3 region: CASSLVGGGLAGELFF. CDR3 DNA: TGTGCCAGCAGCTTAGTCGGCGGGGGACTCGCCGGGGAGCTGTTTTTT.

This clonotype was recorded many times. V and J are TRBV28 and TRBJ2-7, with TRBD1 identical over 8 bases. The CDR3 loop spans 13 amino acids. Germline V gives CDR1 MDHEN, CDR2 SYDVKM. J gave up 3 bases and V 4 bases, and 2 bases lay outside the gene matches. The CDR3 coding sequence is TGTGCCAGCAGTTGGGACAGGTTCTACGAGCAGTACTTC. Amino acid sequence: CASSWDRFYEQYF.

This chain joins TRBV25-1 and TRBJ2-2; D possibly corresponds to TRBD1 (5 bases). The CDR3 loop spans 14 amino acids. Trimming cost V 5 bases and J 2 bases, with 9 bases left between them. CDR1 and CDR2 (germline): MGHDK, SYGVNS. The CDR3 bases are TGTGCCAGCAGTTCTAGGACAAACACCGGGGAGCTGTTTTTT. Residues: CASSSRTNTGELFF.

This clonotype has a count of ten or more. This chain joins TRBV7-2 and TRBJ2-1; TRBD2 might be the D (5 bases). The V gene lost 3 bases and the J gene lost 2 bases, with 11 bases spanning the gap. The germline V gene has CDR1 SGHTA and CDR2 FQGNSA. The CDR3 spans 15 residues. In nucleotides, the CDR3 is TGTGCCAGCAGCTTGGACTCCTCACCCTACAATGAGCAGTTCTTC. It translates to CASSLDSSPYNEQFF.

The V gene is TRBV5-6, the J gene TRBJ2-2; 9 positions agree with TRBD1. With V trimmed by 3 bases and J by 5 bases, 5 bases remained unmatched. Germline V gives CDR1 SGHDT, CDR2 YYEEEE. This CDR3 has 15 amino acids. The CDR3 sequence: CASSSGTGRTGELFF. The CDR3 bases are TGTGCCAGCAGCTCCGGGACAGGGCGAACCGGGGAGCTGTTTTTT. Looking up the rest from reference TRBV5-6 and TRBJ2-2 gives the full variable domain: DAGVTQSPTHLIKTRGQQVTLRCSPKSGHDTVSWYQQALGQGPQFIFQYYEEEERQRGNFPDRFSGHQFPNYSSELNVNALLLGDSALYLCASSSGTGRTGELFFGEGSRLTVL.

Regarding this clonotype: A clone one base away is much larger, so this may be a read error. This CDR3 fails to terminate in the conserved phenylalanine or tryptophan, so it likely reflects a read error. This chain uses TRBV7-9 with TRBJ1-2; D perhaps matches TRBD1 (5 bases). Germline-derived CDR1 and CDR2 are SEHNR and FQNEAQ (reference sequence). The CDR3 extends over 15 amino acids. Deletions cut 1 base from V and 2 bases from J, with 11 bases between. The CDR3 DNA follows: TGTGCCAGCAGCTTAGGCCGGGGGTTAAACTATGGCTACACCCTC. Protein sequence: CASSLGRGLNYGYTL.

This clonotype was picked up a small number of times. The chain couples TRBV7-6 to TRBJ2-7; TRBD1 matches 7 bases. The CDR3 runs to 15 residues. Looked up from germline, CDR1 is SGHVS and CDR2 is FNYEAQ. Trimming at V came to 5 bases and at J to 2 bases, leaving 9 bases not matched to a gene. This CDR3 reads CASSMAGTAAYEQYF. CDR3 DNA sequence: TGTGCCAGCAGCATGGCCGGGACAGCCGCCTACGAGCAGTACTTC. Complete variable domain (other parts from reference TRBV7-6 and TRBJ2-7): GAGVSQSPRYKVTKRGQDVALRCDPISGHVSLYWYRQALGQGPEFLTYFNYEAQQDKSGLPNDRFSAERPEGSISTLTIQRTEQRDSAMYRCASSMAGTAAYEQYFGPGTRLTVT.

This clonotype was seen ten or more times. The V gene is TRBV12-3 or TRBV12-4, the J gene TRBJ1-2; unclear D gene. The CDR3 is made up of 14 amino acids. Trimming stripped 3 bases from V and 4 bases from J, with 12 bases between. CDR3 amino acids: CASSLGRRIYGYTF. In DNA, the CDR3 is TGTGCCAGCAGTTTGGGCAGACGAATCTATGGCTACACCTTC.

There are a few counts of this clonotype. The chain has TRBV7-9 and TRBJ1-2, with D tentatively TRBD1 (5 bases). The CDR3 length is 14 residues. The germline V gene has CDR1 SEHNR and CDR2 FQNEAQ (reference sequence). The ends were cut back, 7 bases at V and 3 bases at J, with 15 bases in the middle. CDR3: CASTRGGAYYGYTF. The CDR3 DNA reads TGTGCCAGCACCCGAGGAGGGGCATACTATGGCTACACCTTC.

This clonotype has more than one count but fewer than ten. The chain employs TRBV9 and TRBJ2-7; D tentatively reads TRBD1 or TRBD2 (5 bases each). V lost 3 bases to trimming and J lost 6 bases, with 16 bases between them. The CDR3 covers 14 residues. Germline values: CDR1 SGDLS, CDR2 YYNGEE. CDR3 residues: CASSAGTPGLEQYF. The DNA of the CDR3 is TGTGCCAGCAGCGCCGGGACCCCCGGGCTCGAGCAGTACTTC.

This chain links TRBV7-9 with TRBJ1-4; D remains unclear. The CDR3 sequence is 15 residues long. The V and J ends lost 1 base and 6 bases respectively, with 12 bases between them. Germline CDR1 SEHNR, CDR2 FQNEAQ (reference sequence). The CDR3 nucleotides read TGTGCCAGCAGCTTAGTGGGAGGGATTGATGAAAAACTGTTTTTT. Translation: CASSLVGGIDEKLFF.

This clonotype was seen repeatedly, ten times or more. The chain is built from TRBV28 and TRBJ1-5, with no clear D. V lost 11 bases and J 6 bases, leaving 23 bases between the germline ends. The germline V gene encodes CDR1 MDHEN and CDR2 SYDVKM. The CDR3 has 15 residues. CDR3 region: CASRPQSGWTQPQHF. In DNA, the CDR3 is TGTGCCTCCCGACCCCAGTCCGGTTGGACTCAGCCCCAGCATTTT.

The V call is TRBV6-2 or TRBV6-3, the J call TRBJ2-2; D gene uncertain. The V gene lost 7 bases and the J gene lost 3 bases, with 12 bases spanning the gap. Looked up from germline, CDR1 is MNHEY and CDR2 is SVGEGT. This CDR3 has 14 residues. This CDR3 reads CASKGRTDTGELFF. CDR3 in DNA: TGTGCCAGCAAGGGCAGGACCGACACCGGGGAGCTGTTTTTT.

The table lists this clonotype with many counts. The chain is built from TRBV3-1 and TRBJ2-5; 9 nucleotides agree with TRBD1. This CDR3 comprises 18 residues. The V gene's germline CDR1 is LGHDT and CDR2 YNNKEL (reference sequence). V shed 0 bases and J 5 bases; nucleotides not matched to a gene: 13. In DNA form, the CDR3 reads TGTGCCAGCAGCCAAGATAAGCTCACAGGGGGCGCACAGGAGACCCAGTACTTC. This translates into CASSQDKLTGGAQETQYF.